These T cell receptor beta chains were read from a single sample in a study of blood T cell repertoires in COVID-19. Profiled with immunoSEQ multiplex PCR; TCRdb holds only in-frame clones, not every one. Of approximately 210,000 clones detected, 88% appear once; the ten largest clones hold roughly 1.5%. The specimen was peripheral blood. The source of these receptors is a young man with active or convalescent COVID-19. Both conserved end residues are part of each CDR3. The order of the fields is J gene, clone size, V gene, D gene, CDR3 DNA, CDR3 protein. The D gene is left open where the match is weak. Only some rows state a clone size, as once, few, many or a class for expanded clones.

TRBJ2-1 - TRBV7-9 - TGTGCCAGCCCGGCGAGGGCCGATGAGCAGTTCTTC CASPARADEQFF
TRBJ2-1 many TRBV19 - TGTGCCAGTAGACTAACTAGTTCAACCTACAATGAGCAGTTCTTC CASRLTSSTYNEQFF
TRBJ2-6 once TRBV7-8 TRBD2 TGTGCCAGCAGCTTAGCGCGTGGACTAGCTCTCTCTGGGGCCAACGTCCTGACTTTC CASSLARGLALSGANVLTF
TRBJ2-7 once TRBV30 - TGTGCCTGGAGTGGGGGGCAGAACGCTTACGAGCAGTACTTC CAWSGGQNAYEQYF
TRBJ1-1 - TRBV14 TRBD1 TGTGCCAGCAGCAAGAGACAGGGCGGAACTGAAGCTTTCTTT CASSKRQGGTEAFF
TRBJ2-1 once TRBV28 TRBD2 TGTGCCAGCAGTTCCACTAGCGGGAGGCGTCCAAACAATGAGCAGTTCTTC CASSSTSGRRPNNEQFF
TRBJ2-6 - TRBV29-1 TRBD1 TGCAGCGTCGCCGGACAGGGAGTCTCTGGGGCCAACGTCCTGACTTTC CSVAGQGVSGANVLTF
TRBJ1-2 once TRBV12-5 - TGTGCTAGTGGTTTGGTCCCGCCGGGGGACTATGGCTACACCTTC CASGLVPPGDYGYTF
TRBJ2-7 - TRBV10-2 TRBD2 TGCGCCAGCAGTGGCCTCCGACCAGGCGGGGGGTCCGAGCAGTACTTC CASSGLRPGGGSEQYF
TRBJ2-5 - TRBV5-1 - TGCGCCAGCAGAACATTATTAGCGGCTCAAGAGACCCAGTACTTC CASRTLLAAQETQYF
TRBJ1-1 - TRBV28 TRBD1 TGTGCCAGCATTGATGACAGGGAGCGCACTGAAGCTTTCTTT CASIDDRERTEAFF
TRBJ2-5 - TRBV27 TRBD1 TGTGCCACAAGGGGGCGCTTATTAGGGGAGACCCAGTACTTC CATRGRLLGETQYF
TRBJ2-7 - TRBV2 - TGTGCCAGCAGTGAAGTAATTAGCAGTTCATCAATCACGAACAACTACGAGCAGTACTTC CASSEVISSSSITNNYEQYF
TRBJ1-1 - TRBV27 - TGTGCCAGCAGTTTATCTCCGGGGGGGACTGAAGCTTTCTTT CASSLSPGGTEAFF
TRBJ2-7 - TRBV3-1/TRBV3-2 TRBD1 TGTGCCAGCAGCCAGTACCGGGACAGGGGCTACGAGCAGTACTTC CASSQYRDRGYEQYF
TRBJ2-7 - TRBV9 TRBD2 TGTGCCAGCAGCGTAGGGGCGGGGGACGGCGAGCAGTACTTC CASSVGAGDGEQYF
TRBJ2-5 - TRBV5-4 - TGTGCCAGCAGCTTCGGCGGGGATGAGACCCAGTACTTC CASSFGGDETQYF
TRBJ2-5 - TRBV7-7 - TGTGCCAGCAGCTTAGGTGGGGGCGAGTGGGAGACCCAGTACTTC CASSLGGGEWETQYF
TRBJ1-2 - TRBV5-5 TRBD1 TGTGCCAGCAGCTTGTCCGGGACAGGGGGCAACTATGGCTACACCTTC CASSLSGTGGNYGYTF
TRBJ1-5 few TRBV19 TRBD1 TGTGCCAGTAGTATCTTTTGGACAGGGGCTTCTCCGGGCAATCAGCCCCAGCATTTT CASSIFWTGASPGNQPQHF
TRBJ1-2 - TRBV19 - TGTGCCAGTAACAACCAGGGAAATGGCTACACCTTC CASNNQGNGYTF
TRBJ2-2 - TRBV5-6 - TGTGCCAGCAGCCTCCGGCGGACAGCGAACACCGGGGAGCTGTTTTTT CASSLRRTANTGELFF
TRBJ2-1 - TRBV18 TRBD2 TGTGCCAGCTCACCAGGCCAAGCGGGGAATGAGCAGTTCTTC CASSPGQAGNEQFF
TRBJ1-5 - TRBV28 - TGTGCCAGCAGTTCCCCCGCTCAGGGGAGGGACCAGCCCCAGCATTTT CASSSPAQGRDQPQHF
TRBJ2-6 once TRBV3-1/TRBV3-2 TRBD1 TGTGCCAGCAGCGTTAAAGCCACACGGACAGGGGAACACTCTGGGGCCAACGTCCTGACTTTC CASSVKATRTGEHSGANVLTF
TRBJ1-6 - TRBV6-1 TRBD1 TGTGCCAGCAGTGAAAGGAGGGGGCCTGACTCACCCCTCCACTTT CASSERRGPDSPLHF
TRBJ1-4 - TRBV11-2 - TGTGCCAGCATCCCGGGACTGTCGAATGAAAAACTGTTTTTT CASIPGLSNEKLFF
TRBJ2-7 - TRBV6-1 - TGTGCCAGCAGTGATAGGGGCAGGTACGAGCAGTACTTC CASSDRGRYEQYF
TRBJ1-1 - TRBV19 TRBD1 TGTGCCAGTAGTATGGGAGAGACAGGGACAGCCACTGAAGCTTTCTTT CASSMGETGTATEAFF
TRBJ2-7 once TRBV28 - TGTGCCAGCGCCCCGTCAGGGGTACGGGACGAGCAGTACTTC CASAPSGVRDEQYF
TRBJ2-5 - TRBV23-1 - TGCGCCAGCAGTCCGTTTGGGGGCTGTGAGACCCAGTACTTC CASSPFGGCETQYF
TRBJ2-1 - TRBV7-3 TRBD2 TGTGCCAGCAGCGTTCTAGCGGGAGTCTACAATGAGCAGTTCTTC CASSVLAGVYNEQFF
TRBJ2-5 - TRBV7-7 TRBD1 TGTGCTAGCAGCTTGGGACAGGGTGGACAAGAGACCCAGTACTTC CASSLGQGGQETQYF
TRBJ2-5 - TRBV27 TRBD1 TGTGCCAGCAGTCCGGTGGGGACAGGGGCGGCCCAGTACTTC CASSPVGTGAAQYF
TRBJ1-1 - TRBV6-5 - TGTGCCAGCAGTCCCGACAGGAGATTGAACACTGAAGCTTTCTTT CASSPDRRLNTEAFF
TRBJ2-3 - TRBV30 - TGTGCCTGGAGGAGGGGGAGCACAGATACGCAGTATTTT CAWRRGSTDTQYF
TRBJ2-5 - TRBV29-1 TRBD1 TGCAGCGTTGAAGCAGGGGGCTCGGGGACCCAGTACTTC CSVEAGGSGTQYF